This TCR beta chain was observed in a study of T cell repertoires in cytomegalovirus infection. For the study at large: Carrying CMV and the relevant HLA type showed in public TCR beta signatures. Findings of the study overall: Ex vivo responses were dominated by HLA-C-restricted CMV-specific TCR beta clonotypes.

The germline gives CDR1 DFQATT, CDR2 SNEGSKA (reference sequence). This CDR3 is 13 amino acids long. The V and J ends lost 3 bases and 5 bases, in that order; junction bases with no gene match: 6. This clonotype was counted between two and nine times. Its antigen remains unidentified. Each CDR3 protein is one row after TCRdb ran MiXCR on the reads. There are 250,000 to 300,000 distinct CDR3 sequences in the sample; 12% to 15% occur only once, and 8.8% lies in the top ten. The chain is built from TRBV20-1 and TRBJ2-5; TRBD1 agrees at 7 bases. The sample taken for sequencing was PBMCs. The TCR sequence derives from a human donor in good health (CMV status not recorded). Some clones in this sample may be carry-over from other donors' samples. The CDR3 loop is CSASDRVRETQYF. Here the CDR3 DNA reads TGCAGTGCTAGCGACAGGGTTCGGGAGACCCAGTACTTC.